The TCR beta chain under discussion was sequenced for a study of persistence of HIV-infected CD4 T cells. Study-level background: CD4+ T cells responding to CMV or HIV-1 Gag were isolated.

Lysates of CMV-infected fibroblasts at 10 ug/mL stimulated these cells. CD40L-negative CD69-negative CD45RO-high memory CD4+ T cells were sorted as populations depleted of antigen-responding cells. These HIV-1-infected adults initiated suppressive ART in chronic infection. Notes on this clone: Its antigen is currently unknown.

Sequencing used immunoSEQ version 4 in survey mode. Generated by immunoSEQ multiplex PCR, the TCRdb table keeps only in-frame clones and is missing some. Seen here are tens of thousands of clones, 75% to 85% observed once, and the top ten hold approximately 3%. Points from the study as a whole: Compared with CD3/CD28-stimulated cells, CMV- and Gag-responding cells showed lower TCRbeta richness. Antigen-responding cells were enriched for degenerate expanded CDR3beta sequences.

The source was CD4+ T cells sorted from PBMCs after approximately 20-hour stimulation, collected from a patient who received antiretroviral therapy. The receptor was derived from an adult man with HIV who was CMV-seropositive.

Here the CDR3 reads CASIRTGAYEQYF. Here the CDR3 DNA reads TGTGCCAGCATCCGGACAGGGGCCTACGAGCAGTACTTC. The chain is built from TRBV7-9 and TRBJ2-7; 9 bases are a match to TRBD1. The CDR3 loop spans 13 amino acids. Trimming cost V 7 bases and J 2 bases; bases outside gene matches: 3. In germline, CDR1 is SEHNR, CDR2 FQNEAQ (reference sequence).